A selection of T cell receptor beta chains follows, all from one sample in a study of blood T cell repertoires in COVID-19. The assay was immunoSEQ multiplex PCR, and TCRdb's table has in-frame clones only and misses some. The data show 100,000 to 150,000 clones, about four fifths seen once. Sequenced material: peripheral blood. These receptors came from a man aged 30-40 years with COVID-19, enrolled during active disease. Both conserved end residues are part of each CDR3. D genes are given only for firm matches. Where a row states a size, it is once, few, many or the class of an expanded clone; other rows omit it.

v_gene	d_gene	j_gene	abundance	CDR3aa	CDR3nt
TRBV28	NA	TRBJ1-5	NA	CASSPSGQGTNQPQHF	TGTGCCAGCAGTCCCTCCGGGCAGGGGACCAATCAGCCCCAGCATTTT
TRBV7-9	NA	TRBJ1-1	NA	CASSPDSQEAFF	TGTGCCAGCAGCCCAGACAGCCAGGAAGCTTTCTTT
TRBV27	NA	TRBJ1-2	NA	CASRGGNSNYGYTF	TGTGCCAGCAGAGGGGGTAATTCTAACTATGGCTACACCTTC
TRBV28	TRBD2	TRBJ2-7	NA	CASSSTGTSGGRSYEQYF	TGTGCCAGCAGTAGTACCGGGACTAGCGGGGGTCGTTCCTACGAGCAGTACTTC
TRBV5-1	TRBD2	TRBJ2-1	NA	CASSLDALGAGGLNEQFF	TGCGCCAGCAGCTTGGACGCCTTGGGCGCGGGGGGCCTGAATGAGCAGTTCTTC
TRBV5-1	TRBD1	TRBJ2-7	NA	CASSLAQRGEQGSYEQYF	TGCGCCAGCAGCTTGGCCCAACGAGGAGAACAGGGGTCCTACGAGCAGTACTTC
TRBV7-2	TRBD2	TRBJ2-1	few	CASSSIAGGINEQFF	TGTGCCAGCAGCTCCATAGCGGGAGGTATCAATGAGCAGTTCTTC
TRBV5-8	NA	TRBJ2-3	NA	CASSFGMRVRGTDTQYF	TGTGCCAGCAGTTTTGGTATGCGGGTGCGAGGCACAGATACGCAGTATTTT
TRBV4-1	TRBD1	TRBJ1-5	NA	CASSQGGGQGYQPQHF	TGCGCCAGCAGCCAAGGGGGGGGACAGGGGTATCAGCCCCAGCATTTT
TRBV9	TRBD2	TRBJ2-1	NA	CASSPLAGPYNEQFF	TGTGCCAGCAGCCCCCTAGCGGGGCCCTACAATGAGCAGTTCTTC
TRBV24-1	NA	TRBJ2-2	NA	CATSDFRRSTGELFF	TGTGCCACCAGTGATTTCCGGCGGTCCACCGGGGAGCTGTTTTTT
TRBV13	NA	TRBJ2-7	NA	CASSLGVLLGDFDYEQYF	TGTGCCAGCAGCTTAGGCGTACTATTAGGGGATTTCGATTACGAGCAGTACTTC
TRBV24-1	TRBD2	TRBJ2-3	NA	CATSDSLGLAGGRDTQYF	TGTGCCACCAGTGACTCCCTGGGACTAGCGGGAGGTCGCGATACGCAGTATTTT
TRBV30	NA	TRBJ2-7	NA	CAWRSQADEQYF	TGTGCCTGGAGATCTCAGGCTGACGAGCAGTACTTC
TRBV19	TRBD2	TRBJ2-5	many	CASSIYGTSGSGSGETQYF	TGTGCCAGTAGTATTTACGGCACTAGCGGGAGTGGGTCAGGAGAGACCCAGTACTTC
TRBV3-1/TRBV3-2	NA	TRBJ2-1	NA	CASTPHGVRSYNEQFF	TGTGCCAGCACCCCACACGGGGTCCGCTCCTACAATGAGCAGTTCTTC
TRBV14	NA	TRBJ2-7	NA	CASRQDTTYEQYF	TGTGCCAGCAGACAGGACACCACTTACGAGCAGTACTTC
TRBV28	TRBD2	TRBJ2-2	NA	CASSLASGGAGELFF	TGTGCCAGCAGTTTGGCTAGCGGGGGGGCCGGGGAGCTGTTTTTT
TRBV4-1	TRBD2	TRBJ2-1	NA	CASSQVLAGGETYNEQFF	TGCGCCAGCAGCCAAGTACTAGCGGGAGGAGAGACCTACAATGAGCAGTTCTTC
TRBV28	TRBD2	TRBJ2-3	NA	CASSKTSRYTQYF	TGTGCCAGCAGTAAGACTAGCAGGTATACGCAGTATTTT
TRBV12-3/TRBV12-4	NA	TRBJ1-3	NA	CASGRELTIYF	TGTGCCAGCGGTCGTGAGCTCACCATATATTTT
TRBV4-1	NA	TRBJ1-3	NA	CASSHQFPGNTIYF	TGCGCCAGCAGCCACCAGTTCCCTGGAAACACCATATATTTT
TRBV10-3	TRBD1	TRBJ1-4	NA	CAISETGTGNEKLFF	TGTGCCATCAGTGAGACGGGGACAGGGAATGAAAAACTGTTTTTT
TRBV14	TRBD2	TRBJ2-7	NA	CASSHWASGRAYEQYF	TGTGCCAGCAGCCATTGGGCTAGCGGGAGGGCCTACGAGCAGTACTTC
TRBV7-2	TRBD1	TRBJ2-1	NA	CASSSTGGPEQFF	TGTGCCAGCAGCTCGACAGGGGGCCCCGAGCAGTTCTTC
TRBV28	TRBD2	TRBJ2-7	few	CASHGEGIYEQYF	TGTGCCAGCCACGGGGAGGGTATCTACGAGCAGTACTTC
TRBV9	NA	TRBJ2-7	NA	CASSPTLGGYEQYF	TGTGCCAGCAGCCCAACCCTTGGGGGGTACGAGCAGTACTTC
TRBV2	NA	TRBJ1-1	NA	CASSGTVMNTEAFF	TGTGCCAGCAGTGGGACAGTAATGAACACTGAAGCTTTCTTT
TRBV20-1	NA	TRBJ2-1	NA	CSASQGGLSYNEQFF	TGCAGTGCGAGTCAGGGGGGCCTCTCCTACAATGAGCAGTTCTTC
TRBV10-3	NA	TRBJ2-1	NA	CAISESGDEQFF	TGTGCCATCAGTGAATCAGGGGATGAGCAGTTCTTC
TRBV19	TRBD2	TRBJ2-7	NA	CASSPPGGASYEQYF	TGTGCCAGTAGTCCCCCCGGGGGGGCCTCCTACGAGCAGTACTTC
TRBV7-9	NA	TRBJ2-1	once	CASSLQLDRTDEQFF	TGTGCCAGCAGCTTACAACTGGACAGAACGGATGAGCAGTTCTTC
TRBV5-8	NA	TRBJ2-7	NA	CASSFSGLGHTFYEQYF	TGTGCCAGCAGCTTCTCGGGTTTGGGTCATACATTCTACGAGCAGTACTTC
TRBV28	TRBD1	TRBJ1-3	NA	CASSLPDRGGNTIYF	TGTGCCAGCAGTTTACCCGACAGGGGTGGAAACACCATATATTTT
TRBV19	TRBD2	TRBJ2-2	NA	CASSQLAGANTGELFF	TGTGCCAGTAGCCAACTAGCGGGAGCTAACACCGGGGAGCTGTTTTTT
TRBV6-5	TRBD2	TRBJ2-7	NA	CASSRERESSYEQYF	TGTGCCAGCAGTCGAGAGCGGGAGAGCTCCTACGAGCAGTACTTC
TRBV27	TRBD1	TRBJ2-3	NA	CASSTDRVRFTQYF	TGTGCCAGCAGTACCGACAGGGTACGATTTACGCAGTATTTT
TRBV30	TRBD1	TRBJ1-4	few	CAWSPWGQGDEKLFF	TGTGCCTGGAGTCCCTGGGGACAGGGGGATGAAAAACTGTTTTTT
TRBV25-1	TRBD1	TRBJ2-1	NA	CASGRTGGGENEQFF	TGTGCCAGCGGGAGGACAGGGGGCGGTGAAAATGAGCAGTTCTTC
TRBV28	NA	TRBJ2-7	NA	CASSILRDTRQYF	TGTGCCAGCAGTATTCTTCGGGACACTAGGCAGTACTTC
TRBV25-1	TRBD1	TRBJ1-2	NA	CASSFLTETGLYGYTF	TGTGCCAGCAGTTTCTTAACCGAGACAGGGCTCTATGGCTACACCTTC
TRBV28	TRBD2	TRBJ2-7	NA	CASSLAAYEQYF	TGTGCCAGCAGTCTAGCGGCCTACGAGCAGTACTTC
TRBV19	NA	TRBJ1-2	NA	CASSSLLTGIGYGYTF	TGTGCCAGTAGCAGCCTTTTAACAGGGATAGGCTATGGCTACACCTTC
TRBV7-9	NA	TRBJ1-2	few	CASSATTGMDGYTF	TGTGCCAGCAGCGCTACTACAGGGATGGATGGCTACACCTTC
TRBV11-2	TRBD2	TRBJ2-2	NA	CASSSWLAGGVSTGELFF	TGTGCCAGCAGCTCGTGGCTAGCGGGAGGTGTTAGCACCGGGGAGCTGTTTTTT
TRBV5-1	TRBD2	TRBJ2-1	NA	CASSFLAGSDNEQFF	TGCGCCAGCAGCTTTCTAGCGGGTTCCGACAATGAGCAGTTCTTC
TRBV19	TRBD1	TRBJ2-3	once	CASTETGTGVTDTQYF	TGTGCCAGTACCGAAACCGGGACAGGGGTCACAGATACGCAGTATTTT
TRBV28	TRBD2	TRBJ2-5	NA	CASSPTSGGIQTQYF	TGTGCCAGCAGCCCGACTAGCGGGGGCATCCAGACCCAGTACTTC
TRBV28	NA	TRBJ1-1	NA	CASSFWGVWNTEAFF	TGTGCCAGCAGTTTCTGGGGGGTTTGGAACACTGAAGCTTTCTTT
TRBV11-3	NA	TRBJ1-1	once	CASRHRQTMNTEAFF	TGTGCCAGCAGACACAGACAGACCATGAACACTGAAGCTTTCTTT